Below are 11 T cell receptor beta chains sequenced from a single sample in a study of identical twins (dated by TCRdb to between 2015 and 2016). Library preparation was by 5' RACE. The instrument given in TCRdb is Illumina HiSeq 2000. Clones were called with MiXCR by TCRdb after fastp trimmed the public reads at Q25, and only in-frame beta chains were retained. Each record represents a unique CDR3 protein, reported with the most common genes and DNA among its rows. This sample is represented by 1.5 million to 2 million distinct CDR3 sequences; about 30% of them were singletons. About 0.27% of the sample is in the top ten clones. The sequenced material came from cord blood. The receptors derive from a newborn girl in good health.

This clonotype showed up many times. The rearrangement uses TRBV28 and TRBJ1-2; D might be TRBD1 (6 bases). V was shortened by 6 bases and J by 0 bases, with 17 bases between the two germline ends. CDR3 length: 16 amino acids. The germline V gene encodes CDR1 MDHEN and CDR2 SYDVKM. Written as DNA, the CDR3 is TGTGCCAGCAGACGACCCAGGGGACCGACTAACTATGGCTACACCTTC. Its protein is CASRRPRGPTNYGYTF.

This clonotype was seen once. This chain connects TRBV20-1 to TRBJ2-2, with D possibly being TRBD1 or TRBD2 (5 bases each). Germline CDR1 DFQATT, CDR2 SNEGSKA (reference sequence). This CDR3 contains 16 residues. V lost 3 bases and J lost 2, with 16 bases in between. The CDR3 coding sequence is TGCAGTGCTAGGAGATTACCGGGGACCAACACCGGGGAGCTGTTTTTT. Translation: CSARRLPGTNTGELFF.

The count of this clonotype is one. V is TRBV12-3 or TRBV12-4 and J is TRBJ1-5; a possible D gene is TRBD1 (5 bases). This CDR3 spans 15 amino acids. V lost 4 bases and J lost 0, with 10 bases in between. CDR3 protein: CASSSDTFSNQPQHF. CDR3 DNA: TGTGCCAGCAGTTCGGACACCTTTAGCAATCAGCCCCAGCATTTT.

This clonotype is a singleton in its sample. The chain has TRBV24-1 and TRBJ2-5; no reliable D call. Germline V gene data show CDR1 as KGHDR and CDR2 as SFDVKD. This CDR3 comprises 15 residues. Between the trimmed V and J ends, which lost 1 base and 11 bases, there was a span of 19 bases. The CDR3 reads CATSDFRGEFNEQYF. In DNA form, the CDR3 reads TGTGCCACCAGTGATTTTCGTGGGGAATTCAATGAGCAGTACTTC.

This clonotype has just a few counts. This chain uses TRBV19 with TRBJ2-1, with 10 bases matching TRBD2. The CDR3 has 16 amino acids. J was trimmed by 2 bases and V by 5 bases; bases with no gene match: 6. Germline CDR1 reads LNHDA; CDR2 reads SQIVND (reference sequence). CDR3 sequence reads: CASSSDSGGTYNEQFF. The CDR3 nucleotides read TGTGCCAGTAGTTCAGATAGCGGGGGGACCTACAATGAGCAGTTCTTC.

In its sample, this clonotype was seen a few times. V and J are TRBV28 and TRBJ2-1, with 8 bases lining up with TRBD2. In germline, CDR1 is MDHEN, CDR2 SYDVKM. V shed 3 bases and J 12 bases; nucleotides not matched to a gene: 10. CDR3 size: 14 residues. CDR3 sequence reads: CASSLGRLAGRQFF. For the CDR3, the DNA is TGTGCCAGCAGTTTGGGCCGGCTAGCGGGTAGGCAGTTCTTC.

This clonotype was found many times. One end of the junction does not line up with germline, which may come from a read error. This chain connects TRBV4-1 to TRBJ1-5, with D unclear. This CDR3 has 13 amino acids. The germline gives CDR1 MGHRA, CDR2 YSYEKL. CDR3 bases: TGTGCCAGCAGCCAAGTCGGCAATCAGCCCCAGCATTTT. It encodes CASSQVGNQPQHF.

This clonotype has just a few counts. CDR3 coding DNA: TGCAGTGCTCCGGTAGTCGTTACTTTCTCTGGGGCCAACGTCCTGACTTTC. Its translation: CSAPVVVTFSGANVLTF. The J gene is TRBJ2-6, the V gene TRBV20-1; D uncertain. Between the trimmed V and J ends, which lost 5 bases and 0 bases, there was a span of 17 bases. Looked up from germline, CDR1 is DFQATT and CDR2 is SNEGSKA (reference sequence). CDR3 size: 17 residues.

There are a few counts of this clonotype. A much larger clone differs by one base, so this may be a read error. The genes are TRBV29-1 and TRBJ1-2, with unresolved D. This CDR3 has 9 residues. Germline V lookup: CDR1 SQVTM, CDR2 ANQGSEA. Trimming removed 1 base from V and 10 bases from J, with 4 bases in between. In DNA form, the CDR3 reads TGCAGCGTTGAAGGGGCCTACACCTTC. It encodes CSVEGAYTF.

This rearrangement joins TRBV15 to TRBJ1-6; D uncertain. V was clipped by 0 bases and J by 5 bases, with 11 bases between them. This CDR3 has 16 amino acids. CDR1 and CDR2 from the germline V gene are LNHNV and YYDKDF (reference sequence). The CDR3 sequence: CATSRDHTVNNSPLHF. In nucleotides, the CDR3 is TGTGCCACCAGCAGAGACCACACCGTAAATAATTCACCCCTCCACTTT.

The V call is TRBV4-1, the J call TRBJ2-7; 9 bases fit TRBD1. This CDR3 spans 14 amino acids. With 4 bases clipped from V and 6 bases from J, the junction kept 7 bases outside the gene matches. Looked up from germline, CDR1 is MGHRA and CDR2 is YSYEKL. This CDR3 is CASSPPRTGVEQYF. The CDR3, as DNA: TGCGCCAGCAGCCCGCCCCGGACAGGGGTCGAGCAGTACTTC.